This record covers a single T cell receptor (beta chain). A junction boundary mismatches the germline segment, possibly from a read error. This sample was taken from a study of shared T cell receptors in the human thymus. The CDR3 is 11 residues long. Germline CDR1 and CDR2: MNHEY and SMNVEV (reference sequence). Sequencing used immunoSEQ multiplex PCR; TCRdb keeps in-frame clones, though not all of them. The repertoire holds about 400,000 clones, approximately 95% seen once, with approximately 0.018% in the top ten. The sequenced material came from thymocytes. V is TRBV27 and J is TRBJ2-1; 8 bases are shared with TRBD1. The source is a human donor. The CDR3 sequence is CVTGVYNEQFF. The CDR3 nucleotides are TGCGTGACAGGGGTCTACAATGAGCAGTTCTTC.